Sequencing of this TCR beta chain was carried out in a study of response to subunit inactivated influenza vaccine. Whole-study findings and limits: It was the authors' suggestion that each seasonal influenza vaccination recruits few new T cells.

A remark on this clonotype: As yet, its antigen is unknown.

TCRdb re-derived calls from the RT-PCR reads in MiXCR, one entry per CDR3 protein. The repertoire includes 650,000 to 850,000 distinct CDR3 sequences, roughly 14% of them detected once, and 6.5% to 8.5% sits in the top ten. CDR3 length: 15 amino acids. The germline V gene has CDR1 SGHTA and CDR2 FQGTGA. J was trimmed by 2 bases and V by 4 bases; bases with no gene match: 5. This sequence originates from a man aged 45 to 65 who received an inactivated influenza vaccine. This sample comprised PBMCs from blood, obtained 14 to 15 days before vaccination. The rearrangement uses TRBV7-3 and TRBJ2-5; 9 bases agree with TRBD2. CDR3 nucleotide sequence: TGTGCCAGCAGCTCCGGGACTAGCAAGCAAGAGACCCAGTACTTC. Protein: CASSSGTSKQETQYF.